The rows below give T cell receptor beta chains drawn from one sample of a study of blood T cell repertoires in COVID-19. TCRdb's copy holds only in-frame clones and misses some; the assay was immunoSEQ multiplex PCR. The sample lists around 76,000 clones; roughly 77% were seen once. The specimen sequenced was peripheral blood. Receptors originate from a woman in her 70s with acute or convalescent COVID-19. Each CDR3 is given with its conserved first and last residue. The order of the fields is J gene, D gene, V gene, clone size, CDR3 protein, CDR3 DNA. A D gene is named only where the DNA matches it firmly. The size entry is marked missing in some rows and otherwise reads once, few, many or a size class.

j_call: TRBJ2-3
d_call: TRBD2
v_call: TRBV6-5
clone_size: -
cdr3_aa: CASKRGLPDTQYF
cdr3_nt: TGTGCCAGCAAGCGGGGTCTTCCAGATACGCAGTATTTT

j_call: TRBJ1-4
d_call: TRBD1
v_call: TRBV9
clone_size: once
cdr3_aa: CASSPRTGVNEKLFF
cdr3_nt: TGTGCCAGCAGCCCTCGGACAGGGGTCAATGAAAAACTGTTTTTT

j_call: TRBJ2-2
d_call: -
v_call: TRBV18
clone_size: -
cdr3_aa: CASSRDQGAGELFF
cdr3_nt: TGTGCCAGCTCACGCGACCAGGGCGCCGGGGAGCTGTTTTTT

j_call: TRBJ1-4
d_call: TRBD1
v_call: TRBV6-6
clone_size: -
cdr3_aa: CASSPTGTFEKLFF
cdr3_nt: TGTGCCAGCAGTCCGACAGGGACATTTGAAAAACTGTTTTTT

j_call: TRBJ2-2
d_call: -
v_call: TRBV9
clone_size: -
cdr3_aa: CASSLRGDESGELFF
cdr3_nt: TGTGCCAGCAGCCTCAGAGGTGACGAGAGCGGGGAGCTGTTTTTT

j_call: TRBJ1-4
d_call: -
v_call: TRBV7-9
clone_size: -
cdr3_aa: CASSLTTGWSTNEKLFF
cdr3_nt: TGTGCCAGCAGCTTGACAACAGGGTGGTCAACTAATGAAAAACTGTTTTTT

j_call: TRBJ1-1
d_call: -
v_call: TRBV19
clone_size: -
cdr3_aa: CASSMPRGMNTEAFF
cdr3_nt: TGTGCCAGTAGTATGCCACGGGGGATGAACACTGAAGCTTTCTTT

j_call: TRBJ2-7
d_call: -
v_call: TRBV6-1
clone_size: -
cdr3_aa: CASSEQWQNYEQYF
cdr3_nt: TGTGCCAGCAGTGAACAGTGGCAGAACTACGAGCAGTACTTC

j_call: TRBJ1-1
d_call: -
v_call: TRBV19
clone_size: -
cdr3_aa: CASSSQGRTEAFF
cdr3_nt: TGTGCCAGTAGTTCACAGGGTCGGACTGAAGCTTTCTTT

j_call: TRBJ2-7
d_call: -
v_call: TRBV30
clone_size: -
cdr3_aa: CAWLPQRQGTYEQYF
cdr3_nt: TGTGCCTGGCTCCCCCAACGGCAGGGGACCTACGAGCAGTACTTC

j_call: TRBJ2-7
d_call: -
v_call: TRBV3-1/TRBV3-2
clone_size: -
cdr3_aa: CASSSPLGKRYF
cdr3_nt: TGTGCCAGCAGCTCACCTTTGGGCAAGAGGTACTTC

j_call: TRBJ2-2
d_call: TRBD1
v_call: TRBV3-1/TRBV3-2
clone_size: few
cdr3_aa: CASSPEGTVNTGELFF
cdr3_nt: TGTGCCAGCAGCCCAGAAGGGACAGTGAACACCGGGGAGCTGTTTTTT

j_call: TRBJ1-3
d_call: -
v_call: TRBV7-9
clone_size: -
cdr3_aa: CASSLNWEGNTIYF
cdr3_nt: TGTGCCAGCAGCCTTAATTGGGAGGGAAACACCATATATTTT

j_call: TRBJ2-2
d_call: -
v_call: TRBV2
clone_size: -
cdr3_aa: CASSKTGELFF
cdr3_nt: TGTGCCAGCAGCAAAACAGGGGAGCTGTTTTTT

j_call: TRBJ2-7
d_call: TRBD1
v_call: TRBV27
clone_size: once
cdr3_aa: CASSLFGTGVYEQYF
cdr3_nt: TGTGCCAGCAGTTTATTTGGGACAGGGGTCTACGAGCAGTACTTC

j_call: TRBJ1-1
d_call: -
v_call: TRBV30
clone_size: -
cdr3_aa: CAWSSGANTEAFF
cdr3_nt: TGTGCCTGGAGTTCAGGGGCAAACACTGAAGCTTTCTTT

j_call: TRBJ1-3
d_call: TRBD1
v_call: TRBV5-3
clone_size: -
cdr3_aa: CAGGLGDRDGGNTIYF
cdr3_nt: TGTGCCGGAGGACTGGGGGACAGGGATGGAGGAAACACCATATATTTT

j_call: TRBJ2-1
d_call: -
v_call: TRBV6-6
clone_size: -
cdr3_aa: CASSYAGFYNEQFF
cdr3_nt: TGTGCCAGCAGTTATGCCGGGTTCTACAATGAGCAGTTCTTC

j_call: TRBJ2-2
d_call: -
v_call: TRBV12-5
clone_size: -
cdr3_aa: CASGLVPGPPGTGELFF
cdr3_nt: TGTGCTAGTGGTTTGGTACCAGGTCCCCCGGGGACCGGGGAGCTGTTTTTT

j_call: TRBJ1-5
d_call: -
v_call: TRBV30
clone_size: -
cdr3_aa: CAWSVSGDQPQHF
cdr3_nt: TGTGCCTGGAGTGTATCGGGGGATCAGCCCCAGCATTTT

j_call: TRBJ2-7
d_call: TRBD1
v_call: TRBV2
clone_size: -
cdr3_aa: CASSWKGDSIIYEQYF
cdr3_nt: TGTGCCAGCAGCTGGAAAGGGGACAGTATCATCTACGAGCAGTACTTC

j_call: TRBJ1-2
d_call: TRBD1
v_call: TRBV4-1
clone_size: -
cdr3_aa: CASSQGTGANYGYTF
cdr3_nt: TGCGCCAGCAGCCAAGGGACAGGTGCTAACTATGGCTACACCTTC

j_call: TRBJ2-5
d_call: TRBD1
v_call: TRBV30
clone_size: -
cdr3_aa: CAWRGGQVHQETQYF
cdr3_nt: TGTGCCTGGAGAGGGGGACAGGTACACCAAGAGACCCAGTACTTC

j_call: TRBJ2-3
d_call: TRBD1
v_call: TRBV27
clone_size: few
cdr3_aa: CASTSRRDRSTDTQYF
cdr3_nt: TGTGCCAGCACCTCACGCCGGGACAGGAGCACAGATACGCAGTATTTT

j_call: TRBJ2-1
d_call: TRBD2
v_call: TRBV30
clone_size: -
cdr3_aa: CAWSTLPGLAGNEQFF
cdr3_nt: TGTGCCTGGAGCACGCTACCGGGACTAGCTGGCAATGAGCAGTTCTTC

j_call: TRBJ2-1
d_call: TRBD2
v_call: TRBV10-3
clone_size: few
cdr3_aa: CAISGTSGSSGNEQFF
cdr3_nt: TGTGCCATCAGTGGGACTAGCGGGAGTTCTGGGAATGAGCAGTTCTTC

j_call: TRBJ1-1
d_call: -
v_call: TRBV18
clone_size: -
cdr3_aa: CASSPGSRDTEAFF
cdr3_nt: TGTGCCAGCTCACCAGGGAGCAGAGACACTGAAGCTTTCTTT

j_call: TRBJ2-1
d_call: TRBD1
v_call: TRBV10-3
clone_size: -
cdr3_aa: CAISPGQGVNEQFF
cdr3_nt: TGTGCCATCAGCCCGGGACAGGGGGTTAATGAGCAGTTCTTC

j_call: TRBJ1-6
d_call: TRBD1
v_call: TRBV24-1
clone_size: -
cdr3_aa: CATSERGRDSPLHF
cdr3_nt: TGTGCCACCAGTGAAAGGGGGCGTGATTCACCCCTCCACTTT

j_call: TRBJ2-1
d_call: -
v_call: TRBV9
clone_size: once
cdr3_aa: CASSVGGEFGNEQFF
cdr3_nt: TGTGCCAGCAGCGTAGGGGGGGAGTTTGGCAATGAGCAGTTCTTC

j_call: TRBJ2-6
d_call: TRBD1
v_call: TRBV13
clone_size: -
cdr3_aa: CASSPAEGATGANVLTF
cdr3_nt: TGTGCCAGCAGTCCCGCCGAGGGGGCAACTGGGGCCAACGTCCTGACTTTC

j_call: TRBJ1-4
d_call: -
v_call: TRBV5-4
clone_size: -
cdr3_aa: CASSLEEVRNSTNEKLFF
cdr3_nt: TGTGCCAGCAGCTTGGAAGAGGTCAGAAACTCAACTAATGAAAAACTGTTTTTT

j_call: TRBJ1-2
d_call: -
v_call: TRBV6-8
clone_size: -
cdr3_aa: CASSSRGLDYGYTF
cdr3_nt: TGTGCCAGTAGCAGCCGGGGTCTGGACTATGGCTACACCTTC

j_call: TRBJ1-1
d_call: -
v_call: TRBV2
clone_size: once
cdr3_aa: CASSESGGFEAFF
cdr3_nt: TGTGCCAGCAGTGAAAGCGGGGGATTTGAAGCTTTCTTT

j_call: TRBJ2-2
d_call: -
v_call: TRBV5-1
clone_size: -
cdr3_aa: CASSLAESGAGELFF
cdr3_nt: TGCGCCAGCAGCTTGGCCGAGTCTGGTGCCGGGGAGCTGTTTTTT

j_call: TRBJ1-4
d_call: TRBD1
v_call: TRBV5-1
clone_size: -
cdr3_aa: CASSFGSGQGVYPANEKLFF
cdr3_nt: TGCGCCAGCAGCTTCGGATCTGGACAGGGGGTATACCCTGCCAATGAAAAACTGTTTTTT

j_call: TRBJ2-6
d_call: -
v_call: TRBV11-2
clone_size: -
cdr3_aa: CASQSGANVLTF
cdr3_nt: TGTGCCAGCCAATCTGGGGCCAACGTCCTGACTTTC

j_call: TRBJ1-4
d_call: -
v_call: TRBV5-1
clone_size: -
cdr3_aa: CASSATAQGEKLFF
cdr3_nt: TGCGCCAGCAGCGCGACAGCTCAAGGTGAAAAACTGTTTTTT

j_call: TRBJ1-4
d_call: -
v_call: TRBV3-1/TRBV3-2
clone_size: -
cdr3_aa: CASSPIVQGQEKLFF
cdr3_nt: TGTGCCAGCAGCCCTATAGTCCAGGGTCAAGAAAAACTGTTTTTT

j_call: TRBJ2-7
d_call: TRBD1
v_call: TRBV5-6
clone_size: -
cdr3_aa: CASSAWDRETYEQYF
cdr3_nt: TGTGCCAGCAGCGCATGGGACAGGGAAACCTACGAGCAGTACTTC

j_call: TRBJ2-2
d_call: TRBD2
v_call: TRBV2
clone_size: -
cdr3_aa: CASSGKTSGVNTGELFF
cdr3_nt: TGTGCCAGCAGTGGAAAAACTAGCGGGGTGAACACCGGGGAGCTGTTTTTT

j_call: TRBJ1-4
d_call: TRBD1
v_call: TRBV5-4
clone_size: -
cdr3_aa: CASSLGQGAYEKLFF
cdr3_nt: TGTGCCAGCAGCTTGGGACAGGGGGCATATGAAAAACTGTTTTTT

j_call: TRBJ1-5
d_call: -
v_call: TRBV6-2/TRBV6-3
clone_size: once
cdr3_aa: CASSPDRDSNQPQHF
cdr3_nt: TGTGCCAGCAGCCCGGACAGAGATAGCAATCAGCCCCAGCATTTT

j_call: TRBJ1-2
d_call: -
v_call: TRBV19
clone_size: -
cdr3_aa: CASIEPATNYGYTF
cdr3_nt: TGTGCCAGTATTGAGCCCGCCACGAACTATGGCTACACCTTC

j_call: TRBJ1-5
d_call: -
v_call: TRBV6-2/TRBV6-3
clone_size: -
cdr3_aa: CASSPRGGRVQPQHF
cdr3_nt: TGTGCCAGCAGTCCCCGAGGAGGGAGAGTTCAGCCCCAGCATTTT

j_call: TRBJ1-5
d_call: -
v_call: TRBV2
clone_size: -
cdr3_aa: CASSGTEDSNQPQHF
cdr3_nt: TGTGCCAGCAGTGGGACAGAGGATAGCAATCAGCCCCAGCATTTT

j_call: TRBJ1-3
d_call: -
v_call: TRBV7-9
clone_size: -
cdr3_aa: CASSFGEPNTIYF
cdr3_nt: TGTGCCAGCAGCTTCGGGGAACCAAACACCATATATTTT

j_call: TRBJ1-1
d_call: -
v_call: TRBV10-1
clone_size: -
cdr3_aa: CASSESGQRAFF
cdr3_nt: TGCGCCAGCAGTGAGTCTGGACAGCGAGCTTTCTTT

j_call: TRBJ1-6
d_call: TRBD1
v_call: TRBV11-2
clone_size: once
cdr3_aa: CASSLGGPGQSYSPLHF
cdr3_nt: TGTGCCAGCAGCTTAGGGGGCCCGGGACAGAGTTATTCACCCCTCCACTTT

j_call: TRBJ2-7
d_call: -
v_call: TRBV28
clone_size: once
cdr3_aa: CASSFAGFSYEQYF
cdr3_nt: TGTGCCAGCAGTTTCGCCGGGTTCTCCTACGAGCAGTACTTC